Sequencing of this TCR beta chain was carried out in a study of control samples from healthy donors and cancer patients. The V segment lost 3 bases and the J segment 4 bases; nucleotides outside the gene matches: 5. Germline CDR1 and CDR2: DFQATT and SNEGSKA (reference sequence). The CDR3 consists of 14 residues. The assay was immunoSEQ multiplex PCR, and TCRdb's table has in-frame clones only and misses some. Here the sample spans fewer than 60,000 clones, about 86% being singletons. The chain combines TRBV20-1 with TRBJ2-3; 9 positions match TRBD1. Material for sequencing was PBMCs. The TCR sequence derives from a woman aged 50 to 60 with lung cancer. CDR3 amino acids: CSASHRGQADTQYF. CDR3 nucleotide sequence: TGCAGTGCTAGTCACAGGGGGCAAGCAGATACGCAGTATTTT.